This passage covers 6 T cell receptor beta chains from one sample sequenced in a study of early T cells in non-severe SARS-CoV-2 infection. Each CDR3 protein is one row after TCRdb ran MiXCR on the 5' RACE reads. The sample carries about 81,000 distinct CDR3 sequences, approximately 6% recorded once. The specimen was whole blood. These receptors all come from an adult who was a healthcare worker with PCR-confirmed SARS-CoV-2 infection or an uninfected control (not recorded which).

The table lists this clonotype with a few counts. V and J are TRBV6-5 and TRBJ2-2; D not resolved. The CDR3 has 16 residues. Germline values: CDR1 MNHEY, CDR2 SVGAGI. V gave up 2 bases and J gave up 2 bases, with 12 bases separating them. CDR3 sequence: CASSYQWGINTGELFF. The CDR3 bases are TGTGCCAGCAGTTACCAGTGGGGAATTAACACCGGGGAGCTGTTTTTT.

This chain joins TRBV11-3 and TRBJ2-3, with 7 bases identical to TRBD2. The CDR3 covers 16 residues. Germline CDR1 is SGHNT and CDR2 is YENEEA. J lost 4 bases, V lost 4 bases, and 11 bases had no gene match. The chain's CDR3 is CASSSGTGGQADTQYF. The CDR3 region has the DNA TGTGCCAGCAGCTCTGGGACGGGAGGTCAGGCAGATACGCAGTATTTT.

V is TRBV4-1 and J is TRBJ2-1; D is ambiguous. This CDR3 contains 15 residues. Germline V lookup: CDR1 MGHRA, CDR2 YSYEKL. The V end was cut by 3 bases, the J end by 4 bases, with 13 bases between. This chain's CDR3 is CASSQTPYLYNEQFF. The DNA of the CDR3 is TGCGCCAGCAGCCAGACCCCGTATCTATACAATGAGCAGTTCTTC.

This clonotype was detected only a few times. The chain employs TRBV12-3 or TRBV12-4 and TRBJ2-1; D is unresolved. The CDR3 is 11 residues long. V lost 4 bases, J lost 10 bases, and 8 bases lay in between. DNA of the CDR3: TGTGCCAGCAGTTCCAGAGAGGAGCAGTTCTTC. It codes for CASSSREEQFF.

This clonotype was detected many times. For the CDR3, the DNA is TGTGCCAGCAGCGTAGGGCCCGCCGGCCAAGAGACCCAGTACTTC. It yields the protein CASSVGPAGQETQYF. The chain links TRBV9 to TRBJ2-5; D is ambiguous. Deletions cut 0 bases from V and 1 base from J, with 10 bases between. Germline V lookup: CDR1 SGDLS, CDR2 YYNGEE. This CDR3 has 15 residues.

This clonotype was seen only a few times. This chain connects TRBV3-1 to TRBJ1-4; 7 nucleotides line up with TRBD1. With V trimmed by 5 bases and J by 1 base, 10 bases remained unmatched. The CDR3 has 17 residues. Looked up from germline, CDR1 is LGHDT and CDR2 is YNNKEL (reference sequence). The CDR3 here is CASSLAMPGGTNEKLFF. Written as DNA, the CDR3 is TGTGCCAGCAGCTTAGCAATGCCAGGGGGAACTAATGAAAAACTGTTTTTT.